This TCR beta chain appears in the sequencing data of a study of regulatory T cells in long-lasting Graves disease. To make TCR beta libraries, researchers used iRepertoire HTBI primers and Arm-PCR of CDR3 regions. TCRdb analysed the multiplex PCR reads with MiXCR anew, one entry per CDR3 protein. Among about 290,000 distinct CDR3 sequences listed, around 20% were seen once. The sample's time point: persistent/refractory GD, antithyroid drugs over 5 years with positive TRAb. The TCR library was prepared using RNA isolated from PBMCs. An endocrinology department in Xi'an, China, recruited the patients. V was clipped by 3 bases and J by 3 bases; unmatched bases: 10. Germline CDR1 DFQATT, CDR2 SNEGSKA (reference sequence). This CDR3 is 17 amino acids long.

This sequence originates from a female donor with Graves disease. The specimen was peripheral blood mononuclear cells (PBMCs), collected when the disease was refractory, from a patient treated with antithyroid drugs. The chain has TRBV20-1 and TRBJ2-2; TRBD2 matches at 10 bases. The CDR3 loop is CSASQIQREGDTGELFF. The CDR3 DNA reads as TGCAGTGCTAGTCAAATTCAGCGGGAGGGCGACACCGGGGAGCTGTTTTTT.